The 12 T cell receptor beta chains given below trace back to one sample, sequenced in a study of tumor-infiltrating lymphocytes in primary liver carcinoma. Unsorted whole blood supplied the RNA, and germline DNA was extracted too. A primer matching the constant region was used to make TCR beta cDNA from approximately 500 ng of total RNA. Slightly modified ARM-PCR with three nested multiplex PCR rounds yielded TCR beta libraries. In the first two PCR rounds, TRBV1-TRBV30 forward primers were paired with a C-beta reverse primer, and each round lasted approximately 10 cycles. From the multiplex PCR reads, TCRdb called clonotypes with MiXCR, one entry per CDR3 protein. The sample records approximately 300,000 distinct CDR3 sequences, 50% to 70% being singletons. Sequencing input: peripheral blood. All receptors derive from a man aged 35 to 55 with primary liver carcinoma and hepatitis B virus infection.

On this clonotype: A much bigger clone sits one base away, suggesting this may be a read error. The DNA for the CDR3 is TGTGCCAGCAGTTGCGGTTTGCAACTAGCAGAGACCCAGTACTTC. Translated, it gives CASSCGLQLAETQYF. This sequence joins TRBV6-2 or TRBV6-3 and TRBJ2-5, with a possible D match to TRBD2 (6 bases). V was cut by 4 bases and J by 4 bases, with 16 bases left in between. This CDR3 has 15 residues. CDR1 and CDR2 from the germline V gene are MNHEY and SVGEGT.

In this sample, this clonotype turned up once. This clone may be a read error of a much larger clone one base away. V usage is TRBV6-5 and J usage is TRBJ2-2, with no clear D. The germline V and J ends were trimmed by 11 bases and 7 bases, with 14 bases remaining between them. The length of the CDR3 is 12 residues. Germline lookup yields CDR1 MNHEY and CDR2 SVGAGI. Written as DNA, the CDR3 is TGTGCCTGCAATTCGGTGGGCGGGGAGCTGTTTTTT. Translated, it gives CACNSVGGELFF.

This clonotype appeared once. A read error may explain this, as a much larger clone is one base away. The gene calls are TRBV6-6 and TRBJ2-7, with D hard to call. This CDR3 is 11 amino acids long. Germline-derived CDR1 and CDR2 are MNHNY and SVGAGI (reference sequence). The CDR3 DNA sequence: TGTGCCAGCAGTCCCTCCTACAAGCAGTACTTC. This codes for CASSPSYKQYF.

Regarding this clonotype: This may be a read error, as it is one base from a much larger clone. The V gene is TRBV29-1, the J gene TRBJ2-7; 10 positions match TRBD2. In germline, CDR1 is SQVTM, CDR2 ANQGSEA. The CDR3 covers 15 residues. With V trimmed by 4 bases and J by 6 bases, 12 bases remained unmatched. CDR3 residues: CSVVWELAGWFEQYF. The DNA for the CDR3 is TGCAGCGTTGTTTGGGAACTAGCGGGATGGTTCGAGCAGTACTTC.

Concerning this clonotype itself: Being one base from a much bigger clone, this may be a read error. The chain combines TRBV5-1 with TRBJ2-7; 9 bases line up with TRBD1. Germline V lookup: CDR1 SGHRS, CDR2 YFSETQ. This CDR3 has 12 amino acids. With V trimmed by 4 bases and J by 6 bases, 2 bases remained unmatched. This chain's CDR3 is CASSKTGGEQYF. The CDR3 DNA is TGCGCCAGCAGCAAGACAGGGGGCGAGCAGTACTTC. Supplemented by reference TRBV5-1 and TRBJ2-7, the full variable domain reads KAGVTQTPRYLIKTRGQQVTLSCSPISGHRSVSWYQQTPGQGLQFLFEYFSETQRNKGNFPGRFSGRQFSNSRSEMNVSTLELGDSALYLCASSKTGGEQYFGPGTRLTVT.

As regards this clonotype: A much larger clonotype is one base distant, so this may be a read error. The CDR3 does not close with the conserved phenylalanine or tryptophan, likely indicating a read error. This chain links TRBV29-1 with TRBJ2-2; 10 nucleotides align to TRBD1. This CDR3 comprises 13 residues. V trimming: 4 bases; J trimming: 6 bases; junction bases outside the gene matches: 2. CDR1 SQVTM and CDR2 ANQGSEA come from the germline V gene. The CDR3 here is CSVGTGGPGELFL. For the CDR3, the DNA is TGCAGCGTTGGGACAGGGGGTCCCGGGGAGCTGTTTCTT.

As to this clonotype: At one boundary the junction diverges from the germline segment, which might be a read error. The chain employs TRBV6-6 and TRBJ1-4; D is ambiguous. Per germline, CDR1 MNHNY and CDR2 SVGAGI (reference sequence). There are 16 residues in the CDR3. The CDR3 DNA follows: TGTCCCAGCAGTAACGCGAGCGGTGCAACTAATAAAAAACTGTTTTTT. Residues: CPSSNASGATNKKLFF.

This clonotype was counted once. This likely comes from a read error, as the CDR3 has no conserved phenylalanine or tryptophan at its end. The rearrangement joins TRBV6-6 to TRBJ2-6; D is unresolved. With 0 bases removed from V and 1 base from J, the gap between germline ends came to 13 bases. The CDR3 contains 18 residues. Germline loops: CDR1 MNHNY, CDR2 SVGAGI (reference sequence). CDR3 amino acids: CASSYSGGKLSGANVLTL. Written as DNA, the CDR3 is TGTGCCAGCAGTTACTCGGGCGGCAAACTGTCTGGGGCCAACGTCCTGACTTTA.

In its sample, this clonotype is medium-sized. V usage is TRBV11-3 and J usage is TRBJ2-7; 9 bases fit TRBD1. CDR1 and CDR2 from the germline V gene are SGHNT and YENEEA. Trimming removed 10 bases from V and 1 base from J; junction bases left unmatched: 8. CDR3 length: 14 residues. This chain's CDR3 is CATRQGVTSYEQYF. The CDR3 DNA is TGTGCCACTCGACAGGGGGTGACTTCCTACGAGCAGTACTTC.

About this clonotype itself: One end of the junction varies from germline; a read error may be responsible. This chain uses TRBV5-6 with TRBJ2-1; 8 bases map to TRBD2. The CDR3 consists of 17 residues. Germline CDR1 SGHDT, CDR2 YYEEEE. The CDR3 here is CTSSSTGSGSPYNGQFF. The CDR3 nucleotides read TGTACCAGCAGCTCCACAGGGAGCGGGAGCCCCTACAATGGGCAGTTCTTC.

Comments on this clonotype: Its ends do not fully match the called genes, so a read error is possible. The chain joins TRBV29-1 to TRBJ1-2; the D gene is possibly TRBD1 (5 bases). The length of the CDR3 is 14 residues. Germline loops: CDR1 SQVTM, CDR2 ANQGSEA. Written as DNA, the CDR3 is TGCAGCGTCCTCCCTGTCAGGGACGTGAATGGCAACACCTTC. Its protein product is CSVLPVRDVNGNTF.

This clonotype was recorded at least ten times. This sequence joins TRBV11-2 and TRBJ1-4, with TRBD1 matching over 10 bases. V gave up 5 bases and J gave up 8 bases; unmatched junction bases: 5. This CDR3 is 14 amino acids long. Per the germline V gene, CDR1 is SGHAT and CDR2 is FQNNGV. The chain's CDR3 is CASSPGTGAEKLFF. Here the CDR3 DNA reads TGTGCCAGCAGCCCCGGGACAGGGGCGGAAAAACTGTTTTTT.